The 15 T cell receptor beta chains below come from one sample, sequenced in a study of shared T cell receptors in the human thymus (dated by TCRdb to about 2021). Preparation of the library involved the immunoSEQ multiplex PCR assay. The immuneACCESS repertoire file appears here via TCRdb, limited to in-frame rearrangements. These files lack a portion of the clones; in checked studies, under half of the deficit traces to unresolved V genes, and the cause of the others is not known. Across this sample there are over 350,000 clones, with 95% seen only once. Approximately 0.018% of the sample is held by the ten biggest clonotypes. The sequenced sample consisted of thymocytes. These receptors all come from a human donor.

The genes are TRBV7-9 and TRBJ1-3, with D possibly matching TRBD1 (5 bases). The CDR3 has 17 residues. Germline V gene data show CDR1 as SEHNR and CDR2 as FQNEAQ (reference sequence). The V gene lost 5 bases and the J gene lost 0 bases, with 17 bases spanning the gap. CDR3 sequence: CASSIAGTESSGNTIYF. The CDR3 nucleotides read TGTGCCAGCAGCATTGCCGGGACCGAGAGCTCTGGAAACACCATATATTTT.

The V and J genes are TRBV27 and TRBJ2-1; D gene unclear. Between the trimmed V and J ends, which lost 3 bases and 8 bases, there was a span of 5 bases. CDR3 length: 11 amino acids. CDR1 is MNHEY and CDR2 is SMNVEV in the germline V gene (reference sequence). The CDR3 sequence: CASSLYDEQFF. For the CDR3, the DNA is TGTGCCAGCAGTTTGTACGATGAGCAGTTCTTC.

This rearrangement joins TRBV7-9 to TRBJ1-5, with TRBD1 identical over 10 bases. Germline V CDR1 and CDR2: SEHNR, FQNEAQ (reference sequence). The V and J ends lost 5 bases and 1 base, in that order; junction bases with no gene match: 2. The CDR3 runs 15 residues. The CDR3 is CASSRTGGSNQPQHF. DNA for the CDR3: TGTGCCAGCAGCAGGACAGGGGGGAGCAATCAGCCCCAGCATTTT.

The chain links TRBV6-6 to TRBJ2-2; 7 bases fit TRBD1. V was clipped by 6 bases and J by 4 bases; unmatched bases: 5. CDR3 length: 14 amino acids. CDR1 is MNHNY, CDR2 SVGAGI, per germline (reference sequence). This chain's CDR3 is CASSWDSTTGELFF. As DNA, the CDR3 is TGTGCCAGCAGCTGGGACAGTACCACCGGGGAGCTGTTTTTT.

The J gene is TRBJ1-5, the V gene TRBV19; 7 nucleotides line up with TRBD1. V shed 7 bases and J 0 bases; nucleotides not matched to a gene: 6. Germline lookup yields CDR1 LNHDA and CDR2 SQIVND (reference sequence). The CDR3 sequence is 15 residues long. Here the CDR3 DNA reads TGTGCCAGTAAGACAGGGCAAAATAGCAATCAGCCCCAGCATTTT. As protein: CASKTGQNSNQPQHF.

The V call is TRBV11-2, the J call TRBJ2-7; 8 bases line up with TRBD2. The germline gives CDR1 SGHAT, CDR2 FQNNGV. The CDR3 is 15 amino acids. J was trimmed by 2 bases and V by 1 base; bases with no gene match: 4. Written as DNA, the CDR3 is TGTGCCAGCAGCTTAGGTAGCGGGACAACCTACGAGCAGTACTTC. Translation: CASSLGSGTTYEQYF.

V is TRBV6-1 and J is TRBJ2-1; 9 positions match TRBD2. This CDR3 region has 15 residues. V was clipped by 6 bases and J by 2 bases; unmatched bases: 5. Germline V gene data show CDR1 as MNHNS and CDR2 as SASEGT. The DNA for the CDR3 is TGTGCCAGCAGGGAGGAGCGGGAGGCCTACAATGAGCAGTTCTTC. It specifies CASREEREAYNEQFF.

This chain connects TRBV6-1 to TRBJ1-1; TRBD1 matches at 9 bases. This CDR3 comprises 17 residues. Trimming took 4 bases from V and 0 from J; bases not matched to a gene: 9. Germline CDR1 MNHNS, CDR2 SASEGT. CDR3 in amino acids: CASSVSGQGPVNTEAFF. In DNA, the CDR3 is TGTGCCAGCAGTGTTTCCGGACAGGGGCCCGTGAACACTGAAGCTTTCTTT.

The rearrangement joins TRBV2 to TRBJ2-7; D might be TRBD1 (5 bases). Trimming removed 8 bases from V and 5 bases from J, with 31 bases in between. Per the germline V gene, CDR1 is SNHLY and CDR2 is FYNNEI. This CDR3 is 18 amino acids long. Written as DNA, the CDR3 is TGTGCCAGCCTGGCAGGGAATTCCCACCCCTCCCCCTCAAACGAGCAGTACTTC. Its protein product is CASLAGNSHPSPSNEQYF.

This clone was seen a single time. Written as DNA, the CDR3 is TGTGCCAGCAGTTTGGCAGCGGGAGGAGTTATCTCAGATACGCAGTATTTT. Translated, it gives CASSLAAGGVISDTQYF. The gene calls are TRBV27 and TRBJ2-3; 9 bases fit TRBD2. This CDR3 has 17 residues. Germline V CDR1 and CDR2: MNHEY, SMNVEV (reference sequence). Losses at the gene ends were 3 bases for V and 4 bases for J; bases not matched to a gene: 11.

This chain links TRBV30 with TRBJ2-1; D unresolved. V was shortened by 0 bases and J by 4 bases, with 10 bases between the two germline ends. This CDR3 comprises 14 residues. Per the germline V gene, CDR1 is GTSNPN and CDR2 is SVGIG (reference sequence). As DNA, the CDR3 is TGTGCCTGGAGTGTACACGCTAAATACAATGAGCAGTTCTTC. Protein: CAWSVHAKYNEQFF.

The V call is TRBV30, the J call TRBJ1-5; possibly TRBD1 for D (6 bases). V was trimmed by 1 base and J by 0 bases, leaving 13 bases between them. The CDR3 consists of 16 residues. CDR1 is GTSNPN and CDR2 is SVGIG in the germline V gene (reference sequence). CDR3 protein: CAWSAHEQGSNQPQHF. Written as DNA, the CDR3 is TGTGCCTGGAGTGCCCACGAACAGGGTAGCAATCAGCCCCAGCATTTT.

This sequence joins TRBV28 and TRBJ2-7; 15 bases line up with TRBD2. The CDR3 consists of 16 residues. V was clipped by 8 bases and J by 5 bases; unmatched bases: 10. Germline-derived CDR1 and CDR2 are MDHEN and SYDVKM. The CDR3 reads CASWTSGRAGEDEQYF. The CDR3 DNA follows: TGTGCCAGCTGGACTAGCGGGAGGGCCGGGGAGGACGAGCAGTACTTC. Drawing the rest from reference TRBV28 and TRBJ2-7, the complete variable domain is DVKVTQSSRYLVKRTGEKVFLECVQDMDHENMFWYRQDPGLGLRLIYFSYDVKMKEKGDIPEGYSVSREKKERFSLILESASTNQTSMYLCASWTSGRAGEDEQYFGPGTRLTVT.

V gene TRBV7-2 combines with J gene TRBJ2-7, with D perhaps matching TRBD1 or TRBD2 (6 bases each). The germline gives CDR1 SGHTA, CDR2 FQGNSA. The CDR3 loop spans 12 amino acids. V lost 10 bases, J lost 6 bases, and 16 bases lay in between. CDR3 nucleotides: TGTGCCACTCGCGGGGACACGGGCGAGCAGTACTTC. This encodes CATRGDTGEQYF.

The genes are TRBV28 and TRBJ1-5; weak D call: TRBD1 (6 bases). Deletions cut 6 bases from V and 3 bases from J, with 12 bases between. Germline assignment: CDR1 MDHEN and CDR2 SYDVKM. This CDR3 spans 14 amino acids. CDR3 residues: CASSHRDYNQPQHF. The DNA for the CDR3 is TGTGCCAGCAGCCACAGGGATTACAATCAGCCCCAGCATTTT.